This is a list of T cell receptor beta chains from one sample in a study of blood T cells in healthy people across ages. A single record per CDR3 protein comes from TCRdb applying MiXCR to the 5' RACE reads. Among about 380,000 distinct CDR3 sequences, about 55% were seen once, and the ten largest hold roughly 51%. Sequenced sample: blood. Receptors were obtained from a man aged 55 to 70 in good health. The CDR3 runs from the conserved cysteine through the conserved F or W. The D gene is left open where the match is weak. The listing skips clone size in some rows; elsewhere it reads once, few, many or a size class.

. | TRBD1 | TRBJ1-1 | TRBV5-1 | TGCGCCAGCAGCCCGGGACAGACGAACACTGAAGCTTTCTTT | CASSPGQTNTEAFF
few | TRBD1 | TRBJ2-7 | TRBV2 | TGTGCCAGCAGCGCGACAGGGAACTACGAGCAGTACTTC | CASSATGNYEQYF
few | . | TRBJ2-3 | TRBV20-1 | TGCAGTGCACGGGGGACACTCACAGATACGCAGTATTTT | CSARGTLTDTQYF
many | TRBD1 | TRBJ2-5 | TRBV6-2/TRBV6-3 | TGTGCCAGCAGGGAACCCGGACAGGGGGCGACAGAGACCCAGTACTTC | CASREPGQGATETQYF
. | . | TRBJ1-1 | TRBV29-1 | TGCAGCTTCCTCACGCCCCGGGGAGCTACGGGTGAAGCTTTCTTT | CSFLTPRGATGEAFF
. | . | TRBJ2-7 | TRBV21-1 | TGTGCCAGCAGCAAATGGGAGGGGACAGGCCCCTCCTACGAGCAGTACTTC | CASSKWEGTGPSYEQYF
. | . | TRBJ2-1 | TRBV7-3 | TGTGCCAGCAGCCCCGCCGGGGACTCAGGTTATGAGCAGTTCTTC | CASSPAGDSGYEQFF
. | . | TRBJ1-6 | TRBV27 | TGTGCCAGCAGGCGGCTAGGGAATTCACCCCTCCACTTT | CASRRLGNSPLHF
. | . | TRBJ1-2 | TRBV27 | TGTGCCATCCCCCAGATGATTATCGTACACTATGGCTACACCTTC | CAIPQMIIVHYGYTF
. | TRBD1 | TRBJ1-2 | TRBV4-1 | TGCGCCAGCAGTGCCGACAGGGGACATGGCTACACCTTC | CASSADRGHGYTF
. | TRBD1 | TRBJ2-4 | TRBV19 | TGTGCCAATAGCGCGACAGGGGGGGAAAACATTCAGTACTTC | CANSATGGENIQYF
. | TRBD2 | TRBJ2-7 | TRBV7-6 | TGTGCCAGCAGCCAGAGCCCCGGGGGGATCAGAGTCCACGAGCAGTACTTC | CASSQSPGGIRVHEQYF
few | TRBD1 | TRBJ2-1 | TRBV5-5 | TGTGCCAGCAACTTGGGGACAGGGCTCTACAATGAGCAGTTCTTC | CASNLGTGLYNEQFF
many | . | TRBJ1-2 | TRBV14 | TGTGCCAGCAGCCTGATTCCCGACAGTCGCTATGGCTACACCTTC | CASSLIPDSRYGYTF
. | . | TRBJ1-1 | TRBV6-5 | TGTGCCAGCAGTTACATTTCACCGGGACTGCTGAACACTGAAGCTTTCTTT | CASSYISPGLLNTEAFF
. | . | TRBJ1-1 | TRBV29-1 | TGCAGCGTTGTTGGCAGCCCGAACACTGAAGCTTTCTTT | CSVVGSPNTEAFF
few | TRBD1 | TRBJ1-2 | TRBV18 | TGTGCCAGCTCACCGGACAGGGGTCCTTATGGCTACACCTTC | CASSPDRGPYGYTF
few | . | TRBJ2-1 | TRBV6-4 | TGTGCCAGCAGTGACGACAACTACAATGAGCAGTTCTTC | CASSDDNYNEQFF
. | . | TRBJ2-5 | TRBV20-1 | TGCAGTGCTAGTTTTAGGGCGGAAAAAGGGACCCAGTACTTC | CSASFRAEKGTQYF
. | . | TRBJ2-7 | TRBV14 | TGTGCCAGCGGCCAAGGGATACGGAGCTCCTACAATGAGCAGTACTTC | CASGQGIRSSYNEQYF
many | . | TRBJ2-7 | TRBV4-2 | TGTGCCAGCAGCCAAGGTTTCGCGATTGCCTCCTACGAGCAGTACTTC | CASSQGFAIASYEQYF
once | . | TRBJ2-7 | TRBV29-1 | TGCAGCGTTCCCCGGGACGGAAGACAACTCTCCTACAATGAGCAGTACTTC | CSVPRDGRQLSYNEQYF
once | . | TRBJ2-1 | TRBV20-1 | TGCAGTGCTAGAAAGGCTACCCCGGCCTACAATGAGCAGTTCTTC | CSARKATPAYNEQFF
. | . | TRBJ1-6 | TRBV6-2/TRBV6-3 | TGTGCCAGTGGTGGCAATAATAATTCACCCCTCCACTTT | CASGGNNNSPLHF
. | . | TRBJ2-1 | TRBV6-2/TRBV6-3 | TGTGCCAGCAGGCGACTAGTATGGGTACATGAGCAGTTCTTC | CASRRLVWVHEQFF
. | TRBD2 | TRBJ2-3 | TRBV7-2 | TGTGCCAGCAGCTCGCCGTCTAGCGGGAGCTGGGGACCAGGTACGCAGTATTTT | CASSSPSSGSWGPGTQYF
once | . | TRBJ2-4 | TRBV5-1 | TGCGCCAGCAGCAGCGGAATAGGACAGTTGCTAGCCAAAAACATTCAGTACTTC | CASSSGIGQLLAKNIQYF
. | . | TRBJ1-2 | TRBV2 | TGTGCCAGCAGTGAAGACAGGGCTAGCTATGGCTACACCTTC | CASSEDRASYGYTF
few | TRBD1 | TRBJ2-1 | TRBV5-1 | TGCGCCAGCCGCCCCGGGACAGGGAACAATGAGCAGTTCTTC | CASRPGTGNNEQFF
. | . | TRBJ1-2 | TRBV7-9 | TGTACCAGCAGCTCCCGGAACGTCGCTAACTATGGCTACACCTTC | CTSSSRNVANYGYTF
. | . | TRBJ1-1 | TRBV5-1 | TGCGCCAGCAGCCCCCCGGGGCAGAACACTGAAGCTTTCTTT | CASSPPGQNTEAFF
. | . | TRBJ2-3 | TRBV7-2 | TGTGCCAGCAGCTCCGGCGTCCGAGTGGATACGCAGTATTTT | CASSSGVRVDTQYF
many | TRBD2 | TRBJ2-5 | TRBV20-1 | TGCAGTGCTCCGACTAGCGGCCTCCAAGAGACCCAGTACTTC | CSAPTSGLQETQYF
few | . | TRBJ2-5 | TRBV7-8 | TGTGCCAGCAGCTTTCACAGGAAGAGGGAGACCCAGTACTTC | CASSFHRKRETQYF
. | . | TRBJ1-5 | TRBV21-1 | TGTGCCAGGTCCAAAGTAGGACGATATAGCAATCAGCCCCAGCATTTT | CARSKVGRYSNQPQHF
many | . | TRBJ1-2 | TRBV4-2 | TGTGCCAGCAGCCAAGATCCGTGGGAAGGGGATGGCTACACCTTC | CASSQDPWEGDGYTF
few | . | TRBJ1-2 | TRBV29-1 | TGCAGCGTTGATGTTGCCCGGGACCCTGATGGCTACACCTTC | CSVDVARDPDGYTF
. | TRBD2 | TRBJ2-7 | TRBV19 | TGTGCCAGTAGTATCTGGGCTAGCGGGAGCTCCTACGAGCAGTACTTC | CASSIWASGSSYEQYF
. | TRBD2 | TRBJ2-1 | TRBV29-1 | TGCAGCGTTGAACTAGCGGGGAACTACTACAATGAGCAGTTCTTC | CSVELAGNYYNEQFF
. | . | TRBJ1-1 | TRBV7-8 | TGTGCCAGCACCTCATACTTCCGGGAAGCTTTCTTT | CASTSYFREAFF
. | . | TRBJ2-7 | TRBV6-2/TRBV6-3 | TGTGCCAGCAAGCCGGGGGGAGGGGGGACCTACAATGAGCAGTACTTC | CASKPGGGGTYNEQYF
few | TRBD2 | TRBJ2-5 | TRBV7-3 | TGTGCCAGCAGCCCCCGCGGGAGGGAGACCCAGTACTTC | CASSPRGRETQYF
few | TRBD2 | TRBJ2-3 | TRBV27 | TGTGCCAGCAGTTTCCGTTTATCTAGCGGGAGATCCACAGATACGCAGTATTTT | CASSFRLSSGRSTDTQYF
. | TRBD1 | TRBJ1-2 | TRBV6-5 | TGTGCCAGCACCTTAACCCGGGGACAGGGGGACGGCTACACCTTC | CASTLTRGQGDGYTF
. | . | TRBJ2-5 | TRBV6-5 | TGTGCCAGCAGTAGCCCGGGATTGTGGGAGACCCAGTACTTC | CASSSPGLWETQYF
. | . | TRBJ1-5 | TRBV5-6 | TGTGCCAGCAGCTTGCTAGGGGTCGGGCAGCCCCAGCATTTT | CASSLLGVGQPQHF
once | . | TRBJ2-7 | TRBV20-1 | TGCAGTGCTAGAGATCGAGACAGCAACACTGGGTGGGGAGACGAGCAGTACTTC | CSARDRDSNTGWGDEQYF
. | . | TRBJ1-6 | TRBV11-2 | TGTGCCAGCAGCTTACTCAGCAGCCTTAATTCACCCCTCCACTTT | CASSLLSSLNSPLHF
. | . | TRBJ2-3 | TRBV7-2 | TGTGCCAGCAGCAACTTCCTAGCCCGCACAGAGACGCAGTATTTT | CASSNFLARTETQYF
. | . | TRBJ2-3 | TRBV7-2 | TGTGCCAGCAGCTTCAGACAGTTCACAGATACGCAGTATTTT | CASSFRQFTDTQYF
. | . | TRBJ2-1 | TRBV20-1 | TGCAGTGCCATTTCTGGCATTGAGCAGTTCTTC | CSAISGIEQFF
. | . | TRBJ1-1 | TRBV28 | TGTGCCAGCACCACGACGGGGGTTGAAGCTTTCTTT | CASTTTGVEAFF
. | TRBD1 | TRBJ2-1 | TRBV20-1 | TGCAGTGCCCAGGGGGTGGCCTCCTACAATGAGCAGTTCTTC | CSAQGVASYNEQFF
. | . | TRBJ2-4 | TRBV15 | TGTGCCACCAGTACCCAGGGAGTCAAAAACATTCAGTACTTC | CATSTQGVKNIQYF
few | . | TRBJ2-3 | TRBV5-1 | TGCGCCAGCAGCTTGGCCGCATCAACTAGCACAGATACGCAGTATTTT | CASSLAASTSTDTQYF
. | . | TRBJ2-3 | TRBV7-8 | TGTGCCAGCAGCTTCGGCAGGAACCTGGGCACAGATACGCAGTATTTT | CASSFGRNLGTDTQYF
. | . | TRBJ2-5 | TRBV10-3 | TGTGCCATCAGGGTATCCGGGACCCAGTACTTC | CAIRVSGTQYF
. | TRBD1 | TRBJ1-6 | TRBV5-1 | TGCGCCAGCTCAATAGAAGACAGGGCAGCTTCACCCCTCCACTTT | CASSIEDRAASPLHF